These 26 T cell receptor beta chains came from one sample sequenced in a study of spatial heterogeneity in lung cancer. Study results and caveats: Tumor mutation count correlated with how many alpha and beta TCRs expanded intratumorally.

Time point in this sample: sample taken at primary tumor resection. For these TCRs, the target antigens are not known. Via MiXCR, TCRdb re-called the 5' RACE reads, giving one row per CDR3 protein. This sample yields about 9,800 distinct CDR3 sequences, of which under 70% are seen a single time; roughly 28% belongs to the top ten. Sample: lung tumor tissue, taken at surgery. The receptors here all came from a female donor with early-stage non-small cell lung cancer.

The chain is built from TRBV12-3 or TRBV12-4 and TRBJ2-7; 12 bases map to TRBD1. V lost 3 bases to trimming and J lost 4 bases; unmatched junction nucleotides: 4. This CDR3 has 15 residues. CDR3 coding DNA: TGTGCCAGCAGTTTGGGGACAGGGGGCTTATACGAGCAGTACTTC. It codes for CASSLGTGGLYEQYF.

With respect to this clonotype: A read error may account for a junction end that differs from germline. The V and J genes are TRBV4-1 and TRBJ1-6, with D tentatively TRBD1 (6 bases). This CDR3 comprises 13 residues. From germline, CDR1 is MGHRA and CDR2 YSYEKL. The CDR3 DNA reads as TGCGCCAACAGCCTGGAGGAGGGGGTCTCCCTCCACTTT. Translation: CANSLEEGVSLHF.

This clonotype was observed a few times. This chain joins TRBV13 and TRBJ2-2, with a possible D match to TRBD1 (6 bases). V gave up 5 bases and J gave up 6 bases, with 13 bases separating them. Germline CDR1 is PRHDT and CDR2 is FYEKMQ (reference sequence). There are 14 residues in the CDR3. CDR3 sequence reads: CASSPAGTPGELFF. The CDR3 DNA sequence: TGTGCCAGCAGCCCCGCAGGGACACCCGGGGAGCTGTTTTTT.

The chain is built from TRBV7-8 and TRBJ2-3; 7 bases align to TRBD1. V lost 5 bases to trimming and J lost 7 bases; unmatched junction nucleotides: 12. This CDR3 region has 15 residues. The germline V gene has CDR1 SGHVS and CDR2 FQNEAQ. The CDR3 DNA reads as TGTGCCAGCAGCCCCGACAGGGCTAGCTTTAATACGCAGTATTTT. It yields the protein CASSPDRASFNTQYF.

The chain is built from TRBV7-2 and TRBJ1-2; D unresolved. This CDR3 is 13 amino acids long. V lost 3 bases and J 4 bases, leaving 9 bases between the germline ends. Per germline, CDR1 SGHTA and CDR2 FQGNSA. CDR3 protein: CASSLGNTYGYTF. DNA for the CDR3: TGTGCCAGCAGCTTGGGGAACACCTATGGCTACACCTTC. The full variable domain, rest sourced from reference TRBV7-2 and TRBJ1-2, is GAGVSQSPSNKVTEKGKDVELRCDPISGHTALYWYRQSLGQGLEFLIYFQGNSAPDKSGLPSDRFSAERTGGSVSTLTIQRTQQEDSAVYLCASSLGNTYGYTFGSGTRLTVV.

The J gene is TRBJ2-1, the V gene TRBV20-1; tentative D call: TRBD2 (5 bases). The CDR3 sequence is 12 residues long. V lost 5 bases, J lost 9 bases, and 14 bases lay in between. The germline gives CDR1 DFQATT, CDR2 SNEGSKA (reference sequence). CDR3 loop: CSADPASLEQFF. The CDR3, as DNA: TGCAGTGCTGATCCGGCTAGCCTTGAGCAGTTCTTC.

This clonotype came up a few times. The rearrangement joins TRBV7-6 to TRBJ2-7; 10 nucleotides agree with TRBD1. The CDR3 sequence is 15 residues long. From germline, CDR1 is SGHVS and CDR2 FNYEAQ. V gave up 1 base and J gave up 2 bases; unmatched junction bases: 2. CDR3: CASSLGGQGTYEQYF. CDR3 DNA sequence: TGTGCCAGCAGCTTAGGGGGACAGGGGACCTACGAGCAGTACTTC.

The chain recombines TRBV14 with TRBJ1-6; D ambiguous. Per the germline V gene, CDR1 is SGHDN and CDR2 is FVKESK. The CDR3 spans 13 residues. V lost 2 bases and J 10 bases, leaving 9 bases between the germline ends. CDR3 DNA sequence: TGTGCCAGCAGCCAAATATTCAAATCACCCCTCCACTTT. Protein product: CASSQIFKSPLHF.

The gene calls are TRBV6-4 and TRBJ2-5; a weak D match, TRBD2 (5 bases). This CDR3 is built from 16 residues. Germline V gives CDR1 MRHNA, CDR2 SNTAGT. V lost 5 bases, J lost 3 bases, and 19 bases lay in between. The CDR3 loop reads CASSIQRNEPKETQYF. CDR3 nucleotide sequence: TGTGCCAGCAGTATTCAGCGGAATGAACCTAAAGAGACCCAGTACTTC.

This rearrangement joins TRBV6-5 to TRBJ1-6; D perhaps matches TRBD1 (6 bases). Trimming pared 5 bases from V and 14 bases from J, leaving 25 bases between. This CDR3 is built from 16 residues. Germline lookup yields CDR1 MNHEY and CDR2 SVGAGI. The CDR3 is CASSRRGAEGRKALHF. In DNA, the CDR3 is TGTGCCAGCAGTCGCCGGGGGGCGGAGGGTAGGAAAGCCCTCCACTTT.

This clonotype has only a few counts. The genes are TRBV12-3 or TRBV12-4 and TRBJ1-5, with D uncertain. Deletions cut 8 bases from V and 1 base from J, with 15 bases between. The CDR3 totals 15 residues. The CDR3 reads CASGTAGGSNQPQHF. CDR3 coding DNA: TGTGCCAGCGGAACGGCAGGAGGGAGCAATCAGCCCCAGCATTTT.

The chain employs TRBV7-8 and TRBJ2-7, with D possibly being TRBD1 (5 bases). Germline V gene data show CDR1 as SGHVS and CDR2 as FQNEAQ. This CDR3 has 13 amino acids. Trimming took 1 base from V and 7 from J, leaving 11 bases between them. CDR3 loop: CASSLDQGREQYF. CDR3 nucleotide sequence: TGTGCCAGCAGCTTAGATCAGGGTAGGGAGCAGTACTTC. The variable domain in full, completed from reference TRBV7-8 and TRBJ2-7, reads GAGVSQSPRYKVAKRGQDVALRCDPISGHVSLFWYQQALGQGPEFLTYFQNEAQLDKSGLPSDRFFAERPEGSVSTLKIQRTQQEDSAVYLCASSLDQGREQYFGPGTRLTVT.

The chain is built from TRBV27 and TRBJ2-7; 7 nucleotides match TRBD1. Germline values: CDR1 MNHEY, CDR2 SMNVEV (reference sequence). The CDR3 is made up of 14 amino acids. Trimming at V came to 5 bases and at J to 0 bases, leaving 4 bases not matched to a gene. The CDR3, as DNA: TGTGCCAGCAGTGACAGGGTAAGCTCCTACGAGCAGTACTTC. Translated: CASSDRVSSYEQYF.

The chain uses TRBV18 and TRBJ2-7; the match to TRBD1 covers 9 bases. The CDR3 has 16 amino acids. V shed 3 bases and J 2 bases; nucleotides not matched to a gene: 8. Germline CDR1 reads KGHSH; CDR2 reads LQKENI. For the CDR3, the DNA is TGTGCCAGCTCACCGATCCCGGGACAGGGCCCCTACGAGCAGTACTTC. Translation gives CASSPIPGQGPYEQYF.

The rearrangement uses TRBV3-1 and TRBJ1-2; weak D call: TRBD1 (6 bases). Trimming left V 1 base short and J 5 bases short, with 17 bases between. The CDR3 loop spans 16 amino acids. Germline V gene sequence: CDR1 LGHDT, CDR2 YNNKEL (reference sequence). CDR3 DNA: TGTGCCAGCAGCCAAGCTGCAAACAGGGAATGGTATGGCTACACCTTC. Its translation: CASSQAANREWYGYTF.

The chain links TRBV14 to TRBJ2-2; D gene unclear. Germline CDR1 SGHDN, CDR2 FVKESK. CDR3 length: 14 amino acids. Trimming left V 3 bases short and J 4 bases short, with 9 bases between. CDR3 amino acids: CASSHLWGTGELFF. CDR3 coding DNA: TGTGCCAGCAGCCATCTCTGGGGCACCGGGGAGCTGTTTTTT.

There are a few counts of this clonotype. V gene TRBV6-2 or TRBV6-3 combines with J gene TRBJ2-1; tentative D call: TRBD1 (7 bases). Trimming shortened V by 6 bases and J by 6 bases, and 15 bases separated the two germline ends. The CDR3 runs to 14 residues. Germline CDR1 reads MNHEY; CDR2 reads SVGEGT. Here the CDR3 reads CASRLHRGGNEQFF. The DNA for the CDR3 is TGTGCCAGCAGACTACACAGGGGAGGCAATGAGCAGTTCTTC.

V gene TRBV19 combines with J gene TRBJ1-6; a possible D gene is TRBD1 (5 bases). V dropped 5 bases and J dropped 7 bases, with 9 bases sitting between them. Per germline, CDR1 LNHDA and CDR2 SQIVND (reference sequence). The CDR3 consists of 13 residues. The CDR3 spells CASSYRYNSPLHF. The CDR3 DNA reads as TGTGCCAGTAGTTACAGGTACAATTCACCCCTCCACTTT. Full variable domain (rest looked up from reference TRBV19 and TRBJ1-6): DGGITQSPKYLFRKEGQNVTLSCEQNLNHDAMYWYRQDPGQGLRLIYYSQIVNDFQKGDIAEGYSVSREKKESFPLTVTSAQKNPTAFYLCASSYRYNSPLHFGNGTRLTVT.

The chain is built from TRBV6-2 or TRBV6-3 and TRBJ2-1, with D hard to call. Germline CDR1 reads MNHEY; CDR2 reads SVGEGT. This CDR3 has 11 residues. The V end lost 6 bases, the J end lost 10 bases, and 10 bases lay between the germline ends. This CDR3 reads CASSVGREQFF. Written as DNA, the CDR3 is TGTGCCAGCAGCGTAGGGCGGGAGCAGTTCTTC.

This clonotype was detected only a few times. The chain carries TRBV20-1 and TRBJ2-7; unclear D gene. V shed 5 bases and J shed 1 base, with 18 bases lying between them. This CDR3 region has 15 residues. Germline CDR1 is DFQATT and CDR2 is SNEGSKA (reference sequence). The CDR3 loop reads CSAPNRITGSYEQYF. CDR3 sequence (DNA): TGCAGTGCTCCAAACCGGATTACTGGGTCCTACGAGCAGTACTTC.

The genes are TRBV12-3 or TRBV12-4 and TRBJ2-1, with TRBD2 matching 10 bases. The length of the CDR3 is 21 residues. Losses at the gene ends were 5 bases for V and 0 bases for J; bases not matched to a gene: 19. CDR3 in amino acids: CASSPTGRLAGVSRSYNEQFF. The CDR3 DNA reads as TGTGCCAGCAGTCCTACCGGCCGGCTAGCGGGGGTTTCGCGCTCCTACAATGAGCAGTTCTTC.

The CDR3 sequence is CASSQDEEGGEATQYF. The CDR3 region has the DNA TGCGCCAGCAGCCAAGATGAGGAAGGGGGCGAGGCGACCCAGTACTTC. The rearrangement uses TRBV4-3 and TRBJ2-5; 7 bases line up with TRBD1. Germline V lookup: CDR1 LGHNA, CDR2 YSLEER. There are 16 residues in the CDR3. V dropped 0 bases and J dropped 7; count of bases not matched to a gene: 11.

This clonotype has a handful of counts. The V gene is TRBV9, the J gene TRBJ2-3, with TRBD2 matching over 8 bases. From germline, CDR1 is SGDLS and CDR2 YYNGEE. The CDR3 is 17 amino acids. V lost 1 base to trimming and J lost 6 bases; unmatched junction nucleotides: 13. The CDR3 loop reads CASSVSYGGARSDTQYF. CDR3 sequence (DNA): TGTGCCAGCAGCGTAAGCTACGGGGGGGCTCGCTCCGATACGCAGTATTTT.

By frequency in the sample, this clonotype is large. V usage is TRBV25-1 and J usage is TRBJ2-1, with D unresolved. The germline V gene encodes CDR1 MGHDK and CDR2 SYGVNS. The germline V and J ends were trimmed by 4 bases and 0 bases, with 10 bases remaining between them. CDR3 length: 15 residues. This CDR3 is CASSGRASSYNEQFF. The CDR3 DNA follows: TGTGCCAGCAGTGGTAGGGCGAGCTCCTACAATGAGCAGTTCTTC.

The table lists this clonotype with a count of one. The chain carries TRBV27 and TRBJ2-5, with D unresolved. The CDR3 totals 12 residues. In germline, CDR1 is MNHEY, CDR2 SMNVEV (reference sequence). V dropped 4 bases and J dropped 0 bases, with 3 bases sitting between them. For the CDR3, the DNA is TGTGCCAGCAGTTCTAACCAAGAGACCCAGTACTTC. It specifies CASSSNQETQYF.

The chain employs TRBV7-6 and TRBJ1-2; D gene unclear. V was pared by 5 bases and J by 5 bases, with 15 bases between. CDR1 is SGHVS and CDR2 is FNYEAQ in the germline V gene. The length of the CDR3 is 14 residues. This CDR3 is CASSLQMGGYGYTF. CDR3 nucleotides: TGTGCCAGCAGCCTGCAAATGGGAGGTTATGGCTACACCTTC.